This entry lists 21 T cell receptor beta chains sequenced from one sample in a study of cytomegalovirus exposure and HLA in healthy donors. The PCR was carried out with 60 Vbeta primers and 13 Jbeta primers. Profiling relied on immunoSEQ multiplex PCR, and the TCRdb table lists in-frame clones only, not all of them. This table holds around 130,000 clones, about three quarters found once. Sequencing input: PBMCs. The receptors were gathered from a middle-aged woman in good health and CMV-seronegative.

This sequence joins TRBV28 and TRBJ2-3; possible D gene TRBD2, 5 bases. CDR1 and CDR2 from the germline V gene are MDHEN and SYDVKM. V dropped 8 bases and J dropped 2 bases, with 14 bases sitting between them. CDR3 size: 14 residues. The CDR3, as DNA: TGTGCCAGCGGTGAGGGTGGGGACACAGATACGCAGTATTTT. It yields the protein CASGEGGDTDTQYF.

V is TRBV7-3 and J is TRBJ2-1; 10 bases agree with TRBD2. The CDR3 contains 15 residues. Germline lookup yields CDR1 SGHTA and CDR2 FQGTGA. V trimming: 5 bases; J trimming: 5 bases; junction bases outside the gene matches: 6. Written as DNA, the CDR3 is TGTGCCAGCAGCCCTAGCGGGGGCGAGGACAATGAGCAGTTCTTC. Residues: CASSPSGGEDNEQFF.

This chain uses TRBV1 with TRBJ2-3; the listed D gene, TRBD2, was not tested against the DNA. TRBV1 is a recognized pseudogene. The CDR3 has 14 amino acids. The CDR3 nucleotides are TGCACCAGCAGCCAACCCTCCGGAGCAGATACGCAGTATTTT. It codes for CTSSQPSGADTQYF.

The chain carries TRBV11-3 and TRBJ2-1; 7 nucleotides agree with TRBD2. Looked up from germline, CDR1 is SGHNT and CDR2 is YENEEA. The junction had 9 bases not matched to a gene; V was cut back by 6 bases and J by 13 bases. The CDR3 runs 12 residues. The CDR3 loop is CASSPPGGVQFF. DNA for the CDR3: TGTGCCAGCAGTCCACCTGGGGGGGTTCAGTTCTTC.

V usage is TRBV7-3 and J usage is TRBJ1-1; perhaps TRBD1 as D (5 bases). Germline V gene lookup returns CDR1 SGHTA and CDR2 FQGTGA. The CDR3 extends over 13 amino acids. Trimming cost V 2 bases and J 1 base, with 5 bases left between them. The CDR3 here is CASSLQGNTEAFF. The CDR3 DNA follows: TGTGCCAGCAGCTTACAGGGGAACACTGAAGCTTTCTTT.

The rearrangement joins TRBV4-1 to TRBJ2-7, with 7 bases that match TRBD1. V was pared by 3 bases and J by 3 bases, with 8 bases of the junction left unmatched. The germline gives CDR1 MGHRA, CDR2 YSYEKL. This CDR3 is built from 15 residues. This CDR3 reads CASSHSRDRDYEQYF. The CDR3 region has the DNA TGCGCCAGCAGCCACTCCCGGGACAGAGACTACGAGCAGTACTTC.

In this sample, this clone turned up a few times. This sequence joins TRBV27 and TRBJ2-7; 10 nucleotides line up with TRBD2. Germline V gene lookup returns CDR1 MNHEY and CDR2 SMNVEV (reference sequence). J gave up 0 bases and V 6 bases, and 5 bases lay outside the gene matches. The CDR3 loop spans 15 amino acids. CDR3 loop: CASSSLAGFSYEQYF. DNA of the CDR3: TGTGCCAGCAGCTCACTAGCGGGATTCTCCTACGAGCAGTACTTC.

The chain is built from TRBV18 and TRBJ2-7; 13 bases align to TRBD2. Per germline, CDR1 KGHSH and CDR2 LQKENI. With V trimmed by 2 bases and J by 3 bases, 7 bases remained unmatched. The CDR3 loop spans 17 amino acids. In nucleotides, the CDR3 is TGTGCCAGCTCACCAAAGGCGACTAGCGGGAGGCTCTACGAGCAGTACTTC. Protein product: CASSPKATSGRLYEQYF.

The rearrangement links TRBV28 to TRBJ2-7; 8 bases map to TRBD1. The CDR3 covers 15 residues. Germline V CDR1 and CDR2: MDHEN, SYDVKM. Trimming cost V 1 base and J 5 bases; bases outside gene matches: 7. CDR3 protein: CASSLSAQGANEQYF. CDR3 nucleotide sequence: TGTGCCAGCAGTTTATCGGCGCAGGGGGCCAACGAGCAGTACTTC.

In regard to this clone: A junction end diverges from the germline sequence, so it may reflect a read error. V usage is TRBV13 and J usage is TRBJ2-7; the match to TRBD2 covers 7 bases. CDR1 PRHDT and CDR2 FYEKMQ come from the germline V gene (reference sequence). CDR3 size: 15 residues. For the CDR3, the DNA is TGTGCCAGCAGCCCCACAGCGGGGTTCACGTACGAGCAGTACTTT. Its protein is CASSPTAGFTYEQYF.

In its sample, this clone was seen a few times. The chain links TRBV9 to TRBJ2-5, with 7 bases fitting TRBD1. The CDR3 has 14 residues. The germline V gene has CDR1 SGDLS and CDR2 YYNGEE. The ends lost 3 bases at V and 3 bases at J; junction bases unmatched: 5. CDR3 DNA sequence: TGTGCCAGCAGCGGAAGACAGGGAGAAGAGACCCAGTACTTC. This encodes CASSGRQGEETQYF.

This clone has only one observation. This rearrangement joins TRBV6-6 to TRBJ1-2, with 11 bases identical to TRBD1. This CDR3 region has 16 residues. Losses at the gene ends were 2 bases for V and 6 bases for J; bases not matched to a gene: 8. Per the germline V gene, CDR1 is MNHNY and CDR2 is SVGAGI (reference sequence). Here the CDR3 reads CASSYVGTGGRNGYTF. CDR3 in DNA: TGTGCCAGCAGTTACGTCGGGACAGGGGGAAGAAATGGCTACACCTTC.

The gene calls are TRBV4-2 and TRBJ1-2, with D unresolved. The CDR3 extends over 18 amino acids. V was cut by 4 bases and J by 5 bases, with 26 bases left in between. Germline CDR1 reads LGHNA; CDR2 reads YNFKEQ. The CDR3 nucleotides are TGTGCCAGCAGCCCGACCCCACCGCGGCCCCCTCCACTTTATGGCTACACCTTC. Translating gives CASSPTPPRPPPLYGYTF.

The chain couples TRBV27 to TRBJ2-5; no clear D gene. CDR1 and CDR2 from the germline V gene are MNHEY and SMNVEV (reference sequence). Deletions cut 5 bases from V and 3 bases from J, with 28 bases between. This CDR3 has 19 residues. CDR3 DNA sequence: TGTGCCAGCAGTCCTATCGGATCCGCGTCTGAGCTAGGCAAAGAGACCCAGTACTTC. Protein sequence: CASSPIGSASELGKETQYF.

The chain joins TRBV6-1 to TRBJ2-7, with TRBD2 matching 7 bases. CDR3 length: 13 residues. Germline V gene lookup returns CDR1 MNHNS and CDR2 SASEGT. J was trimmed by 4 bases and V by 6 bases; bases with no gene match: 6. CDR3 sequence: CASRWDYQYEQYF. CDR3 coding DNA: TGTGCCAGCAGGTGGGACTACCAATACGAGCAGTACTTC.

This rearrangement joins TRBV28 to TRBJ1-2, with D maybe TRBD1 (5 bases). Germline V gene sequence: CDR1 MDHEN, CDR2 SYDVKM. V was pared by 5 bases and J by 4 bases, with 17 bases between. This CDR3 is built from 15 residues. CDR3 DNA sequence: TGTGCCAGCAGTCCAGGTGTGGGGCGGAGCTATGGCTACACCTTC. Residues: CASSPGVGRSYGYTF.

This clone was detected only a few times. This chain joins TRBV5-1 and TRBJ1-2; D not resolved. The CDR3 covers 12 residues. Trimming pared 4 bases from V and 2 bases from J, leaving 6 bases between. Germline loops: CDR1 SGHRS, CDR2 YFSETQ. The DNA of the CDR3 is TGCGCCAGCAGCGCAGGAAACTATGGCTACACCTTC. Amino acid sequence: CASSAGNYGYTF.

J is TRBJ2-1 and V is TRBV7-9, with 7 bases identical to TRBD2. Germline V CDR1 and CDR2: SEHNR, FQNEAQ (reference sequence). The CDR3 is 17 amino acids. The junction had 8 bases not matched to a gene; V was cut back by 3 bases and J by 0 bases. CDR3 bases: TGTGCCAGCAGCTTCGATGCCGGGGGGACCTCCTACAATGAGCAGTTCTTC. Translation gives CASSFDAGGTSYNEQFF.

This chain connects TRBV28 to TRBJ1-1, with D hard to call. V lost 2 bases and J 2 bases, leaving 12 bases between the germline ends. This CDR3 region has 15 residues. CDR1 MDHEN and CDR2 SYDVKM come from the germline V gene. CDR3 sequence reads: CASSLTAALNTEAFF. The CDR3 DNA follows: TGTGCCAGCAGTTTAACGGCGGCTCTAAACACTGAAGCTTTCTTT.

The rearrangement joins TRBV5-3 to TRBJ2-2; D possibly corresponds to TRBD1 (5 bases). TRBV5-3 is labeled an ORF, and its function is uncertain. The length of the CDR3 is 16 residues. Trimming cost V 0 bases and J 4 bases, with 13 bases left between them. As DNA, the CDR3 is TGTGCCAGAAGCTTGGATGTAGGGGATACCACCGGGGAGCTGTTTTTT. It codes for CARSLDVGDTTGELFF.

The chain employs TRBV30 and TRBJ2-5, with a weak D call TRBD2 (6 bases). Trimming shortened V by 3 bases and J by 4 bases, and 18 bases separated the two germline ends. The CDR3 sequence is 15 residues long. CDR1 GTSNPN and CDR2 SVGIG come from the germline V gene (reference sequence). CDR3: CAWSDTRDSRETQYF. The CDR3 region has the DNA TGTGCCTGGAGCGACACCCGGGACTCAAGAGAGACCCAGTACTTC.